The 25 T cell receptor beta chains given below trace back to one sample, sequenced in a study of Graves' ophthalmopathy and Graves' hyperthyroidism. Amplifying from RNA transcripts, the study obtained TCR beta CDR3 regions. Following a first-round RT-PCR that used HTBI primers, a second-round multiplex PCR was carried out. TCRdb ran MiXCR on the multiplex PCR reads and lists one entry per CDR3 protein. The sample consists of about 1.1 million distinct CDR3 sequences, 35% to 40% of them appearing once. The source material was peripheral blood or thyroid tissue (not recorded which). These receptors were taken from an adult man with Graves' hyperthyroidism.

This clonotype appeared many times. This sequence joins TRBV7-2 and TRBJ2-2; D may be TRBD2 (5 bases). Per germline, CDR1 SGHTA and CDR2 FQGNSA. The CDR3 runs 15 residues. V was cut by 5 bases and J by 8 bases, with 18 bases left in between. CDR3 region: CASSASGHGIGELFF. For the CDR3, the DNA is TGTGCCAGCAGCGCCAGCGGCCATGGCATAGGGGAGCTGTTTTTT.

This clonotype was observed a few times. J is TRBJ1-1 and V is TRBV25-1; 9 nucleotides agree with TRBD1. CDR3 length equals 16 residues. Per germline, CDR1 MGHDK and CDR2 SYGVNS. V trimming: 6 bases; J trimming: 0 bases; junction bases outside the gene matches: 8. CDR3: CASSSRTGVMNTEAFF. As DNA, the CDR3 is TGTGCCAGCAGCTCCCGGACAGGGGTCATGAACACTGAAGCTTTCTTT.

The chain combines TRBV7-9 with TRBJ1-1; D is unresolved. V lost 4 bases to trimming and J lost 12 bases, with 18 bases between them. This CDR3 region has 13 residues. Per the germline V gene, CDR1 is SEHNR and CDR2 is FQNEAQ (reference sequence). CDR3 sequence reads: CASSCLGGIGTFF. The CDR3 DNA is TGTGCCAGCAGCTGTCTTGGTGGCATTGGGACTTTCTTT.

This clonotype has ten or more counts. V gene TRBV20-1 combines with J gene TRBJ2-7, with D maybe TRBD1 (5 bases). Trimming removed 4 bases from V and 6 bases from J, with 10 bases in between. CDR1 and CDR2 (germline): DFQATT, SNEGSKA (reference sequence). CDR3 length: 11 residues. The CDR3 spells CSATDQGEQYF. The CDR3 DNA sequence: TGCAGTGCTACTGATCAGGGCGAGCAGTACTTC.

This clonotype was recorded a few times. The chain joins TRBV20-1 to TRBJ2-7, with D hard to call. The CDR3 covers 11 residues. Germline CDR1 reads DFQATT; CDR2 reads SNEGSKA (reference sequence). V shed 4 bases and J shed 6 bases, with 10 bases lying between them. This CDR3 is CSAIESGEQYF. CDR3 nucleotide sequence: TGCAGTGCTATTGAATCTGGCGAGCAGTACTTC.

This clonotype was counted at least ten times. CDR3 sequence (DNA): TGCAGCGTCGCGTCGGGAGGCTACGAGCAGTACTTC. As protein: CSVASGGYEQYF. V gene TRBV29-1 combines with J gene TRBJ2-7, with 7 bases lining up with TRBD2. The CDR3 contains 12 residues. V lost 6 bases and J lost 3; bases outside the gene matches: 5. The germline V gene has CDR1 SQVTM and CDR2 ANQGSEA.

Remarks on this clonotype: Just one base apart from a much larger clone, this may be a read error. In this CDR3 the conserved last residue, phenylalanine or tryptophan, is missing, so a read error is likely. The chain uses TRBV2 and TRBJ2-5; D is possibly TRBD2 (5 bases). Germline V gene data show CDR1 as SNHLY and CDR2 as FYNNEI. Trimming took off 0 bases at V and 9 bases at J, with 5 bases between the two ends. There are 11 residues in the CDR3. The CDR3 coding sequence is TGTGCCAGCAGTGAAGCTAGCGCCCAGTACCTC. Its translation is CASSEASAQYL.

At least ten counts were recorded for this clonotype. The rearrangement links TRBV7-2 to TRBJ1-3; the match to TRBD1 covers 7 bases. The CDR3 consists of 16 residues. The ends lost 5 bases at V and 4 bases at J; junction bases unmatched: 11. CDR1 and CDR2 from the germline V gene are SGHTA and FQGNSA. CDR3 sequence (DNA): TGTGCCAGCAGCATAGGCAGGGGGAGGGTCGGAAACACCATATATTTT. It codes for CASSIGRGRVGNTIYF.

This clonotype was recorded once. CDR3 sequence: CASSLAIGGGAETQYF. The CDR3 bases are TGTGCCAGCAGCTTAGCGATAGGCGGGGGGGCAGAGACCCAGTACTTC. The chain combines TRBV7-2 with TRBJ2-5, with 9 bases that match TRBD2. The CDR3 has 16 residues. V trimming: 0 bases; J trimming: 4 bases; junction bases outside the gene matches: 6. CDR1 and CDR2 from the germline V gene are SGHTA and FQGNSA.

The sample holds a few counts of this clonotype. The rearrangement joins TRBV6-6 to TRBJ1-3; tentatively, D is TRBD1 (5 bases). CDR1 and CDR2 from the germline V gene are MNHNY and SVGAGI (reference sequence). The ends were cut back, 0 bases at V and 0 bases at J, with 12 bases in the middle. The length of the CDR3 is 17 residues. CDR3 in DNA: TGTGCCAGCAGTTACTCATCAGGGCTGAGCTCTGGAAACACCATATATTTT. It specifies CASSYSSGLSSGNTIYF.

This clonotype was recorded many times. This chain uses TRBV28 with TRBJ2-5; D gene unclear. Germline V gives CDR1 MDHEN, CDR2 SYDVKM. This CDR3 is 13 amino acids long. Trimming shortened V by 5 bases and J by 2 bases, and 9 bases separated the two germline ends. DNA for the CDR3: TGTGCCAGCAGTCCTCACAGACAAGAGACCCAGTACTTC. This gives the protein CASSPHRQETQYF.

This clonotype was detected many times. The chain joins TRBV7-2 to TRBJ2-7; D ambiguous. Germline V gene lookup returns CDR1 SGHTA and CDR2 FQGNSA. This CDR3 comprises 11 residues. V was cut by 2 bases and J by 7 bases, with 6 bases left in between. CDR3 amino acids: CASSLMEEQYF. The CDR3 nucleotides read TGTGCCAGCAGCTTAATGGAAGAGCAGTACTTC.

As for this clonotype: A much larger clone differs by one base, so this may be a read error. A read error is likely, as this CDR3 ends without the conserved phenylalanine or tryptophan. V usage is TRBV2 and J usage is TRBJ1-2; TRBD1 might be the D (5 bases). The V end lost 4 bases, the J end lost 0 bases, and 12 bases lay between the germline ends. Germline CDR1 and CDR2: SNHLY and FYNNEI. The CDR3 runs to 15 residues. The DNA of the CDR3 is TGTGCCAGCAGTGTCGATTGGGGGACTAACTATGGCTACACCCTC. Its protein product is CASSVDWGTNYGYTL.

The table lists this clonotype with a few counts. The rearrangement uses TRBV11-1 and TRBJ2-2; 7 bases fit TRBD1. Germline values: CDR1 SGHAT, CDR2 FQDESV (reference sequence). The CDR3 is 15 residues long. Trimming cost V 5 bases and J 1 base; bases outside gene matches: 4. The CDR3 is CASSGTGENTGELFF. Here the CDR3 DNA reads TGTGCCAGCAGCGGTACAGGGGAGAACACCGGGGAGCTGTTTTTT.

V usage is TRBV7-9 and J usage is TRBJ1-1, with 7 bases fitting TRBD1. J gave up 13 bases and V 5 bases, and 19 bases lay outside the gene matches. Looked up from germline, CDR1 is SEHNR and CDR2 is FQNEAQ (reference sequence). This CDR3 is built from 15 residues. CDR3 sequence: CASSPYSGGRGFVFF. The DNA for the CDR3 is TGTGCCAGCAGCCCATACTCAGGGGGAAGAGGGTTTGTTTTCTTT.

The V gene is TRBV5-6, the J gene TRBJ2-7; TRBD1 matches at 9 bases. The CDR3 is 14 amino acids. CDR1 SGHDT and CDR2 YYEEEE come from the germline V gene. With V trimmed by 4 bases and J by 3 bases, 5 bases remained unmatched. The CDR3 DNA reads as TGTGCCAGCAGCGGACAGGGGAGACTCTACGAGCAGTACTTC. As protein: CASSGQGRLYEQYF.

The chain has TRBV10-3 and TRBJ2-2, with 7 bases fitting TRBD1. Per the germline V gene, CDR1 is ENHRY and CDR2 is SYGVKD. This CDR3 is built from 13 residues. With 5 bases clipped from V and 8 bases from J, the junction kept 5 bases outside the gene matches. The CDR3 protein is CAISNGTAGELFF. CDR3 bases: TGTGCCATCAGTAACGGGACAGCGGGGGAGCTGTTTTTT.

A remark on this clonotype: At one of its ends the junction is not consistent with the germline gene, which may arise from a read error. The gene calls are TRBV4-1 and TRBJ2-7; TRBD2 agrees at 7 bases. The germline gives CDR1 MGHRA, CDR2 YSYEKL. There are 16 residues in the CDR3. CDR3 sequence (DNA): TGCGCCAGCAGCCATCAACTAGCGCCCACCTCCCACGAGCAGTACTTC. As protein: CASSHQLAPTSHEQYF.

J is TRBJ2-4 and V is TRBV15, with TRBD1 matching over 12 bases. Trimming at V came to 1 base and at J to 0 bases, leaving 10 bases not matched to a gene. Germline V gene data show CDR1 as LNHNV and CDR2 as YYDKDF (reference sequence). The CDR3 loop spans 20 amino acids. CDR3 in amino acids: CATSRGGTGGVQLAKNIQYF. In nucleotides, the CDR3 is TGTGCCACCAGCAGAGGGGGGACAGGGGGCGTTCAATTAGCCAAAAACATTCAGTACTTC.

This clonotype has at least ten counts. The V gene is TRBV4-1, the J gene TRBJ1-1; D uncertain. CDR3 size: 15 residues. The germline V gene has CDR1 MGHRA and CDR2 YSYEKL. Trimming removed 1 base at V and 4 bases at J, with 13 bases between. Here the CDR3 reads CASSQAPWERTEAFF. DNA for the CDR3: TGCGCCAGCAGCCAAGCTCCTTGGGAACGCACTGAAGCTTTCTTT.

This clonotype turned up a few times. For the CDR3, the DNA is TGTGCCAGCAGCCAATATGGTCCGTCTGGGGGCTACACCTTC. It yields the protein CASSQYGPSGGYTF. The rearrangement links TRBV3-1 to TRBJ1-2; no clear D gene. Germline lookup yields CDR1 LGHDT and CDR2 YNNKEL (reference sequence). The CDR3 runs 14 residues. Trimming cost V 2 bases and J 8 bases, with 15 bases left between them.

This clonotype showed up many times. This sequence joins TRBV10-2 and TRBJ2-6, with unresolved D. Looked up from germline, CDR1 is WSHSY and CDR2 is SAAADI. Trimming left V 2 bases short and J 2 bases short, with 13 bases between. This CDR3 has 17 residues. Here the CDR3 DNA reads TGCGCCAGCAGTGAGCCTGACGGGTACCCTGGGGCCAACGTCCTGACTTTC. Translating gives CASSEPDGYPGANVLTF.

This clonotype was seen repeatedly, ten times or more. The chain uses TRBV2 and TRBJ2-7; 9 nucleotides line up with TRBD1. CDR1 and CDR2 (germline): SNHLY, FYNNEI. The CDR3 is made up of 13 amino acids. Trimming took 6 bases from V and 4 from J; bases not matched to a gene: 4. The CDR3 region has the DNA TGTGCCAGCAGCGGGACAGGGTCTTACGAGCAGTACTTC. This codes for CASSGTGSYEQYF.

This chain connects TRBV11-2 to TRBJ1-2; TRBD1 aligns across 7 bases. The CDR3 extends over 16 amino acids. Germline CDR1 SGHAT, CDR2 FQNNGV. The ends lost 5 bases at V and 4 bases at J; junction bases unmatched: 13. The CDR3 here is CASSPVKETGSYGYTF. The CDR3 DNA follows: TGTGCCAGCAGCCCGGTGAAAGAGACAGGGAGCTATGGCTACACCTTC.

The chain has TRBV9 and TRBJ1-5; weak D call: TRBD1 (5 bases). The CDR3 totals 13 residues. V lost 9 bases and J 7 bases, leaving 17 bases between the germline ends. Per the germline V gene, CDR1 is SGDLS and CDR2 is YYNGEE. The CDR3 DNA follows: TGTGCCACCGCGTTCGAGGGGCGGCAGCCCCAGCATTTT. Its protein product is CATAFEGRQPQHF.